The T cell receptor (beta chain) described here comes from a study of shared clonotypes between healthy human individuals. Study outcomes and limitations: Even with large depth, rarefaction showed that sorted-subset sequencing was incomplete.

Clones were read by immunoSEQ multiplex PCR, and TCRdb kept only the in-frame ones, dropping some. This table holds 2 million or so clones, approximately 95% found once. The sample holds one count of this clone. Its antigen remains unidentified. Germline CDR1 reads MGHRA; CDR2 reads YSYEKL. J was trimmed by 4 bases and V by 4 bases; bases with no gene match: 3. CDR3 length equals 14 residues. Only CD45RO-negative cells positively selected for CCR7 counted as naive CD8 cells, so terminally differentiated effector memory CD45RA+ cells were excluded. Adult donors, all healthy and HIV-negative, had no recent acute infections or vaccinations.

Sequencing was carried out using naive CD8+ T cells sorted from blood. The rearrangement joins TRBV4-1 to TRBJ2-1, with 8 bases that match TRBD1. The TCR was taken from a man between 18 and 29 years old in good health. The CDR3 here is CASSLRQGYNEQFF. The CDR3 bases are TGCGCCAGCAGCCTACGACAGGGGTACAATGAGCAGTTCTTC.